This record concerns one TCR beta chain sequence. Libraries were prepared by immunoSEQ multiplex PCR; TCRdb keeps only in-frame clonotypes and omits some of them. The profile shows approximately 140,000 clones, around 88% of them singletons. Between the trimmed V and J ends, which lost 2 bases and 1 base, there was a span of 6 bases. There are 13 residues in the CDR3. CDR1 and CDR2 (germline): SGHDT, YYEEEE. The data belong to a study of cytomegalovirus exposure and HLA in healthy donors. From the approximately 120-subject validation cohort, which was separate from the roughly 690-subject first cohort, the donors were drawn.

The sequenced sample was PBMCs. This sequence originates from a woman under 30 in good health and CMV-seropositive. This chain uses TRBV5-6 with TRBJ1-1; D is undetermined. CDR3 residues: CASSFTPNTEAFF. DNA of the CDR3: TGTGCCAGCAGCTTCACTCCGAACACTGAAGCTTTCTTT. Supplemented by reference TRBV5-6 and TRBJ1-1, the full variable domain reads DAGVTQSPTHLIKTRGQQVTLRCSPKSGHDTVSWYQQALGQGPQFIFQYYEEEERQRGNFPDRFSGHQFPNYSSELNVNALLLGDSALYLCASSFTPNTEAFFGQGTRLTVV.